This T cell receptor (beta chain) was sequenced for a study of CD8+ T cells in alopecia areata. About the study: Disease severity was quantified as SALT score of affected scalp area. Study-wide findings and caveats: Having one nonresponder leaves uncertain how baseline CD8+ expansion relates to response. Numerous clones, expanded in lesions, remained in scalp and blood during tofacitinib.

CDR1 is MGHRA, CDR2 YSYEKL, per germline. The ends lost 0 bases at V and 4 bases at J; junction bases unmatched: 4. CDR3 length: 15 amino acids. As for treatment: oral pan-JAK inhibitor, 5-10 mg twice daily. Following RNA extraction, reverse transcription yielded cDNA that acted as the sequencing template. TCRdb keeps only in-frame clones here, not all; method: immunoSEQ multiplex PCR. The repertoire holds roughly 200,000 clones, with roughly two fifths as singletons. On this clone itself: As yet, its antigen is unknown.

The origin of this receptor is a human donor with alopecia areata. V and J are TRBV4-1 and TRBJ2-3; 7 positions agree with TRBD2. Sequences were derived from CD4+ T cells sorted from blood, sampled between weeks 30 and 35, from a patient treated with tofacitinib. The CDR3 here is CASSQDGEGADTQYF. For the CDR3, the DNA is TGCGCCAGCAGCCAAGATGGGGAGGGAGCAGATACGCAGTATTTT.